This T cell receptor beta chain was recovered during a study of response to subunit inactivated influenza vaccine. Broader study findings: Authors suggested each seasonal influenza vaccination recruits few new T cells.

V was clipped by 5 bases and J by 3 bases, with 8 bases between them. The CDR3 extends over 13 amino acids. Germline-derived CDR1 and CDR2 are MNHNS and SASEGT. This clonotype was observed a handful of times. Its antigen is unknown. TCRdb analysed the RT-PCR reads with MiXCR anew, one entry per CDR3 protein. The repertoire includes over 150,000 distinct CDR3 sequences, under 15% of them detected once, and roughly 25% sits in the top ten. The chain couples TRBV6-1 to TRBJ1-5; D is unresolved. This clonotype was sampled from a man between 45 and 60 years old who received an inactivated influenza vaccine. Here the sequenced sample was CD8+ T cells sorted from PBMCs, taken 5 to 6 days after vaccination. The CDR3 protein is CASSPAPNQPQHF. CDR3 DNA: TGTGCCAGCAGTCCCGCCCCCAATCAGCCCCAGCATTTT.